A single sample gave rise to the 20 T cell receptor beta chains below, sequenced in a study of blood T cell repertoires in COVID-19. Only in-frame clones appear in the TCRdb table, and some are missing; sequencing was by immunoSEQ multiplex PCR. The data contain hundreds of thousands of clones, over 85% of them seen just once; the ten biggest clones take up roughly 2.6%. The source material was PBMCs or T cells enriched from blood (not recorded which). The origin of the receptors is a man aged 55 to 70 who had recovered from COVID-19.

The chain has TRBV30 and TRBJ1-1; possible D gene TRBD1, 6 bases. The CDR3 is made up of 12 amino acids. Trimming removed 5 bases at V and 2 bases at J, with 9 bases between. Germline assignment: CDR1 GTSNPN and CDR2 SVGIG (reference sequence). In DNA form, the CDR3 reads TGTGCCTGGCGGACAGTTAACACTGAAGCTTTCTTT. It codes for CAWRTVNTEAFF.

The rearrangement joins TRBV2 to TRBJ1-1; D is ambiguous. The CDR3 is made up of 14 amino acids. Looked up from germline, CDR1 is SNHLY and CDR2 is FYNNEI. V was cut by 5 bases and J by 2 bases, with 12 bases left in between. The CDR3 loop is CASSPSGRNTEAFF. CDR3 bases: TGTGCCAGCAGTCCCAGCGGACGTAACACTGAAGCTTTCTTT.

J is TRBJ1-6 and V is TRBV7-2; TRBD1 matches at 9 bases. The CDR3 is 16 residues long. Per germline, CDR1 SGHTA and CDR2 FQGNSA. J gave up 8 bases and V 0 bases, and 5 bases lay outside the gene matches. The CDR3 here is CASSLAPGQGHSPLHF. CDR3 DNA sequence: TGTGCCAGCAGCTTAGCGCCCGGACAGGGGCATTCACCCCTCCACTTT.

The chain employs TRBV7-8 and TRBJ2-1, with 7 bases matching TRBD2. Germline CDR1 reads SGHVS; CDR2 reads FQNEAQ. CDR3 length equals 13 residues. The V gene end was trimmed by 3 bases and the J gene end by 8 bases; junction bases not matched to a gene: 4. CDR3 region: CASSLGGMYEQFF. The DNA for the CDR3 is TGTGCCAGCAGCTTGGGAGGGATGTATGAGCAGTTCTTC.

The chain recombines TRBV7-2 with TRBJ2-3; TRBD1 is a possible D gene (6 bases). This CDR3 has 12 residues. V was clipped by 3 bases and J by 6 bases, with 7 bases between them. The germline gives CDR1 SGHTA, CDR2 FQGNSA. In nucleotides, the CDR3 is TGTGCCAGCAGCTTCAGGGGCGATACGCAGTATTTT. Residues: CASSFRGDTQYF.

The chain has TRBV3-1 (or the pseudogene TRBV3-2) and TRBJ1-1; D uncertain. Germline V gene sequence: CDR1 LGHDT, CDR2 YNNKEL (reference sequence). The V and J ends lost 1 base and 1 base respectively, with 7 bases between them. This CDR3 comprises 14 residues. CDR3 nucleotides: TGTGCCAGCAGCCAAGGAAACAGGAACACTGAAGCTTTCTTT. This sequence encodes CASSQGNRNTEAFF.

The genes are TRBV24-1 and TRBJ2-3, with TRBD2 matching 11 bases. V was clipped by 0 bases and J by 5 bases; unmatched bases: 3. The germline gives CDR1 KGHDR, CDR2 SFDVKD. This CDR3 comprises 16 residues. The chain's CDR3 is CATSDLKGLAEDTQYF. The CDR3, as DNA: TGTGCCACCAGTGATTTGAAGGGACTAGCGGAAGATACGCAGTATTTT.

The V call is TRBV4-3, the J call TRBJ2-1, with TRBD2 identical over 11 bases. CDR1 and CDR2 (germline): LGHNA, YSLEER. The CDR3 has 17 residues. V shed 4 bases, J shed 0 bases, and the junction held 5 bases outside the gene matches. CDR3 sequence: CASSRVAGGSSYNEQFF. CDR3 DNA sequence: TGCGCCAGCAGCCGGGTAGCGGGGGGGAGCTCCTACAATGAGCAGTTCTTC.

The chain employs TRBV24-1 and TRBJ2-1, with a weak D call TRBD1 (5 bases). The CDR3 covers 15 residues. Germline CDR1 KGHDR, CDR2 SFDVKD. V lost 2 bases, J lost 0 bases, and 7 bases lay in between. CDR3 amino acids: CATSDWGGSYNEQFF. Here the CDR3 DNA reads TGTGCCACCAGTGATTGGGGCGGCTCCTACAATGAGCAGTTCTTC.

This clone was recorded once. CDR3 in DNA: TGTGCCAGCAGCCCAGGACGGACTAGGGTCATAGACGAGCAGTACTTC. It is translated as CASSPGRTRVIDEQYF. The rearrangement links TRBV5-6 to TRBJ2-7, with 7 bases fitting TRBD2. Unmatched junction bases numbered 15, after V lost 4 bases and J lost 5 bases. Looked up from germline, CDR1 is SGHDT and CDR2 is YYEEEE. The CDR3 contains 16 residues.

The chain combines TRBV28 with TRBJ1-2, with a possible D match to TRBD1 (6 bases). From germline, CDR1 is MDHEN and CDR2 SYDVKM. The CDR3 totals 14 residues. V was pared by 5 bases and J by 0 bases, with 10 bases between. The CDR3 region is CASSPNRANYGYTF. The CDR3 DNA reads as TGTGCCAGCAGTCCAAACAGGGCTAACTATGGCTACACCTTC.

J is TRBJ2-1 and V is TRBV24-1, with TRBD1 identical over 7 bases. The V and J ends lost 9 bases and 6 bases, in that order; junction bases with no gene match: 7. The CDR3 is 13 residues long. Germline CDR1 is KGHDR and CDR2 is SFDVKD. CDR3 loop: CATQQGFRNEQFF. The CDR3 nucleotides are TGTGCCACCCAACAGGGGTTCCGCAATGAGCAGTTCTTC.

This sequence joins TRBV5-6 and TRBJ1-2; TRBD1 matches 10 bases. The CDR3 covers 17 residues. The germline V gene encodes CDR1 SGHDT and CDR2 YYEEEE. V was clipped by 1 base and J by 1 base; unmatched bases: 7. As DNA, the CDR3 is TGTGCCAGCAGCTTGTACAAAGGACAGGGGGTTAACTATGGCTACACCTTC. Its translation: CASSLYKGQGVNYGYTF.

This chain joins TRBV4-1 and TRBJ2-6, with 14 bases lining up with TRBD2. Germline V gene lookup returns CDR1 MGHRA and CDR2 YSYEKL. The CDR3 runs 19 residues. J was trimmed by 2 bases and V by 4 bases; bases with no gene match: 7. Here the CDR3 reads CASSPIPGLAGAGANVLTF. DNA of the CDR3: TGCGCCAGCAGCCCGATACCGGGACTAGCGGGAGCTGGGGCCAACGTCCTGACTTTC.

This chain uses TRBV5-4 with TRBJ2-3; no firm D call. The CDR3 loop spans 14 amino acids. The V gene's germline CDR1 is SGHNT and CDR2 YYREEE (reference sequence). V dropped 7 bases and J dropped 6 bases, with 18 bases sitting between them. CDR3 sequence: CASGKNNEVDTQYF. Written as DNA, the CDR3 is TGTGCCAGCGGTAAGAATAATGAGGTGGATACGCAGTATTTT.

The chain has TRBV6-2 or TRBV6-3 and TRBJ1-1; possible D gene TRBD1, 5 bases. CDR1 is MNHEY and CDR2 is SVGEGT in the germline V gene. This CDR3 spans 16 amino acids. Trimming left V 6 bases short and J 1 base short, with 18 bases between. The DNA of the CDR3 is TGTGCCAGCAGACCTGCCAGGGAGGTCCCGAACACTGAAGCTTTCTTT. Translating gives CASRPAREVPNTEAFF.

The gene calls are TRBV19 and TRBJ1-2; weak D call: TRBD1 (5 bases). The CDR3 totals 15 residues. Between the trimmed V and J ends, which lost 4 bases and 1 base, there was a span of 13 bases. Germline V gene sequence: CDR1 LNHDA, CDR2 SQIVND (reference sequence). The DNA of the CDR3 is TGTGCCAGTAGTAATGGGGCACAGGTTAACTATGGCTACACCTTC. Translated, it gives CASSNGAQVNYGYTF.

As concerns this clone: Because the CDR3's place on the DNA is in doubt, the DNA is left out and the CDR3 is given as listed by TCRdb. This CDR3 is CASNGVGQGSSYNSPLHF. This chain uses TRBV7-3 with TRBJ1-6; the table's D call of TRBD1 was not tested on the DNA. A total of 18 residues make up the CDR3, ends included. From germline, CDR1 is SGHTA and CDR2 FQGTGA.

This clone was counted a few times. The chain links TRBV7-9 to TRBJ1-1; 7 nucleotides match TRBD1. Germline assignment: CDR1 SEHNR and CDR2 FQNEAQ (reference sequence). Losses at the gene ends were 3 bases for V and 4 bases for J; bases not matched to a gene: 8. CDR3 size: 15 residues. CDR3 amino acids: CASSFATGVITEAFF. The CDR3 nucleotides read TGTGCCAGCAGCTTCGCAACAGGGGTAATCACTGAAGCTTTCTTT. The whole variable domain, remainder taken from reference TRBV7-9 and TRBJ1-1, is DTGVSQNPRHKITKRGQNVTFRCDPISEHNRLYWYRQTLGQGPEFLTYFQNEAQLEKSRLLSDRFSAERPKGSFSTLEIQRTEQGDSAMYLCASSFATGVITEAFFGQGTRLTVV.

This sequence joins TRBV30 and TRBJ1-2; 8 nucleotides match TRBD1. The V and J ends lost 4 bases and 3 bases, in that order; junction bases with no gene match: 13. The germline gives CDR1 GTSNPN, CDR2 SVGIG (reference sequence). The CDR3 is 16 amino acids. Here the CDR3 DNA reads TGTGCCTGGACCCTAGGACAGGGTTTCTCTTACTATGGCTACACCTTC. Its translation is CAWTLGQGFSYYGYTF.